Here is one T cell receptor beta chain with its context. This specimen belongs to a study of blood T cell repertoires in COVID-19. Study-wide context: Samples representing acute and convalescent COVID-19 were sourced from the United States, Italy and Spain. The cDNA or gDNA used as material had been derived from T cells, B-cell-depleted T cells, or PBMCs.

From germline, CDR1 is MDHEN and CDR2 SYDVKM. J was trimmed by 5 bases and V by 3 bases; bases with no gene match: 5. The CDR3 is 15 residues long. Per the study methods: The authors estimated nucleated cell counts from reference gene primer amplification. Assay: immunoSEQ multiplex PCR; the TCRdb copy retains only in-frame clones and omits some. V, J and clone size are taken as reported in that table, and D and trimming were inferred from the DNA itself. The sample has 150,000 to 200,000 clones, just over 85% seen once; the top ten hold around 9%. The sample comprised peripheral blood. The V call is TRBV28, the J call TRBJ1-1; the match to TRBD1 covers 11 bases. The TCR sequence derives from a man aged 45-60 years with active or convalescent COVID-19. The chain's CDR3 is CASSFYGTGGTEAFF. CDR3 coding DNA: TGTGCCAGCAGTTTCTACGGGACAGGGGGAACTGAAGCTTTCTTT.